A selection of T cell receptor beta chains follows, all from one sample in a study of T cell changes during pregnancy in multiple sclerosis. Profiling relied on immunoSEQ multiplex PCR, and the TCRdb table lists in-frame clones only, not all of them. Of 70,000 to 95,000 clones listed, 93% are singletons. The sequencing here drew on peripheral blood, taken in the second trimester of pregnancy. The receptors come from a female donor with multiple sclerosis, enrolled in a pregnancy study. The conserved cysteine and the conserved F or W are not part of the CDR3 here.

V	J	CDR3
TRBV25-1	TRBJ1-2	ASSLYSGYT
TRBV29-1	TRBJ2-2	SAGGMNTGELF
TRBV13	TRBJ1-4	ASRRRGEPEKLF
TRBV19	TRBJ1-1	ASTGLGHLNTEAF
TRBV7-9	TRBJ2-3	ASSSLAGLTDTQY
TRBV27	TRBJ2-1	ASSLFYPAGGSEQF
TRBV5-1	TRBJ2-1	ASSLDRFSSYNEQF
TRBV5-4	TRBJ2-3	ASSLLLTSGVPDTQY
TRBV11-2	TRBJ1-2	ASSFGVEFYGYT
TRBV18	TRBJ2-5	ASSPGGGETQY